Here is one TCR beta chain with its context. Its antigen is currently unknown. This record belongs to a study of CD4+ T cells in melanoma. Findings and caveats of the study: CD8+ T cell, macrophage and B cell function reportedly correlated with neoantigen-specific CD4+ T cells.

Clones were sequenced by immunoSEQ multiplex PCR, and TCRdb holds only the in-frame ones, with some missing. The table lists more than 8,500 clones, approximately 70% of them singletons, with around 20% in the top ten. The V end was cut by 1 base, the J end by 5 bases, with 8 bases between. Per the germline V gene, CDR1 is LGHNA and CDR2 is YNFKEQ. The CDR3 has 14 amino acids. The J gene is TRBJ1-4, the V gene TRBV4-2; D perhaps matches TRBD1 (6 bases). The receptor comes from a human donor with melanoma. Sample: peripheral blood. CDR3 sequence (DNA): TGTGCCAGCAGCCAAGGGACAGCAAATGAAAAACTGTTTTTT. Translation gives CASSQGTANEKLFF.